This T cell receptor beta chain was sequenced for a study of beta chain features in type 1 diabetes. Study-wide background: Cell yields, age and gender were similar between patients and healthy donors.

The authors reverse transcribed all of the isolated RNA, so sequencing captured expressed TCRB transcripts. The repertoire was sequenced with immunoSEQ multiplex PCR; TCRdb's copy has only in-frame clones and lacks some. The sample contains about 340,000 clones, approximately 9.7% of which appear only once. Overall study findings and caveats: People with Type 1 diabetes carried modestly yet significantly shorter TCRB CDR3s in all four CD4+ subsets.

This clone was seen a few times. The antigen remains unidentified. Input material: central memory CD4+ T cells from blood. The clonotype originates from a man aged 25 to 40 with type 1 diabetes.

The CDR3 loop is CAWTPHPGGEAFF. The CDR3 DNA is TGTGCCTGGACTCCTCACCCGGGCGGTGAAGCTTTCTTT. V usage is TRBV30 and J usage is TRBJ1-1; D ambiguous. Trimming took 4 bases from V and 7 from J, leaving 16 bases between them. CDR1 is GTSNPN, CDR2 SVGIG, per germline (reference sequence). The CDR3 loop spans 13 amino acids.